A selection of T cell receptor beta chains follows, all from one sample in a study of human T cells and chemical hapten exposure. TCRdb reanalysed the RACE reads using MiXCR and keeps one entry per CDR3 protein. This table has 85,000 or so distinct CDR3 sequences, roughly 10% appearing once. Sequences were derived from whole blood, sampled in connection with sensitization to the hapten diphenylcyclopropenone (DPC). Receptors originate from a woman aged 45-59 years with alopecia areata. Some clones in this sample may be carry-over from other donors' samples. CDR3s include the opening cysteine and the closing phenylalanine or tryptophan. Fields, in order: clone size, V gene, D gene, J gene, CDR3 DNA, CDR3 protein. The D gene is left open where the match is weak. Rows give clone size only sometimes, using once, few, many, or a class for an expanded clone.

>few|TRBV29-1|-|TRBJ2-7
TGCAGCGTTGAAGATGGTGAGACCAGAGTCGGGGAGCAGTACTTC
CSVEDGETRVGEQYF
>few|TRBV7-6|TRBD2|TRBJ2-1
TGTGCCAGCAGCACTAGCGGGAGTTATGAGCAGTTCTTC
CASSTSGSYEQFF
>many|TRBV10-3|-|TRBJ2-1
TGTGCCATCAGTGAGCAAGCGTCCTACAATGAGCAGTTCTTC
CAISEQASYNEQFF
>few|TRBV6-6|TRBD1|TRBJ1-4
TGTGCCAGTTCCTTAGGGGGCAGTCGGGAAAAACTGTTTTTT
CASSLGGSREKLFF
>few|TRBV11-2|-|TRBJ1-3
TGTGCCAGCAGCTTATCAATCGCAGGGGACAACACCATATATTTT
CASSLSIAGDNTIYF
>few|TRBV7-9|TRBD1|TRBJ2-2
TGTGCCAGCAGCGCACGGGGACAGGGGTTGACCGGGGAGCTGTTTTTT
CASSARGQGLTGELFF
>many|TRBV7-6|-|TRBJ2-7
TGTGCCAGCAGCTCCCTCGGGGGTGACGAGCAGTACTTC
CASSSLGGDEQYF
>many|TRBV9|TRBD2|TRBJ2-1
TGTGCCAGCAGCGCCCGGGGTAGCGGGAGGAGCAATGAGCAGTTCTTC
CASSARGSGRSNEQFF
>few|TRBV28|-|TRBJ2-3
TGTGCCAGCAGCCCGGTTGGGAACAGGGTGAATACAGATACGCAGTATTTT
CASSPVGNRVNTDTQYF
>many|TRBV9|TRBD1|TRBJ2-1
TGTGCCAGCAGCTTACGGACAGGGGGCAATGAGCAGTTCTTC
CASSLRTGGNEQFF
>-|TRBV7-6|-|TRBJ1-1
TGTGTCAGCAGCTTAATCCGTGACGCTGAAGCTTTCTTT
CVSSLIRDAEAFF
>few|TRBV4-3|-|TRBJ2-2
TGCGCCAGCAGCCAAGGCAAGGGTTGGACCGGGGAGCTGTTTTTT
CASSQGKGWTGELFF
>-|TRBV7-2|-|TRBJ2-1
TGTGCCAGCAGCTCTCCAGGGCGCAAGGGTGAGCAGTTCTTC
CASSSPGRKGEQFF
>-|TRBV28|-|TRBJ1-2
TGTGCCAGCAGTTTTGCAGCATTCAGGGATGGCTACACCTTC
CASSFAAFRDGYTF
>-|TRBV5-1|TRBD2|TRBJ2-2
TGCGCCAGCAGCTTTACGAGGCTAGCGGAAAGTACCGGGGAGCTGTTTTTT
CASSFTRLAESTGELFF
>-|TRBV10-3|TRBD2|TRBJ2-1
TGTGCCATCAGGACTAGCGGGAGTTCATATTACAATGAGCAGTTCTTC
CAIRTSGSSYYNEQFF
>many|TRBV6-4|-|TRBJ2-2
TGTGCCAGCAGTGACATCCCGAATTTGAACACCGGGGAGCTGTTTTTT
CASSDIPNLNTGELFF
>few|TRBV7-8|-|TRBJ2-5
TGTGCCAGCAGGCCCCCGGGGCTACAAGAGACCCAGTACTTC
CASRPPGLQETQYF
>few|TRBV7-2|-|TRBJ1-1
TGTGCCAGCAGCTTTGGACAGTTGAACACTGAAGCTTTCTTT
CASSFGQLNTEAFF
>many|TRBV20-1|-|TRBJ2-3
TGCAGTGCCCGTCTTTCATCAGATACGCAGTATTTT
CSARLSSDTQYF
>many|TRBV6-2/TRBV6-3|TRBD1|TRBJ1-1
TGTGCCAGCAGTTGGGACAGAAACACTGAAGCTTTCTTT
CASSWDRNTEAFF
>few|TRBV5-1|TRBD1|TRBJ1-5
TGCGCCAGCAGCCCCGGGACAGGAAGCAATCAGCCCCAGCATTTT
CASSPGTGSNQPQHF
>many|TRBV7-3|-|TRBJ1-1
TGTGCCAGCAGCCCAGACAGTTCGAACACTGAAGCTTTCTTT
CASSPDSSNTEAFF
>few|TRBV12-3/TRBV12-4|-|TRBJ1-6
TGTGCCAGCAGTCCCTCGGGACAAGGGAATTCACCCCTCCACTTT
CASSPSGQGNSPLHF
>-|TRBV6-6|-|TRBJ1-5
TGTGCCAGCAGTTACGCCGGCGGTGATAGCAATCAGCCCCAGCATTTT
CASSYAGGDSNQPQHF
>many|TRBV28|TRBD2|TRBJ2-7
TGTGCCAGCAGACCGTCGCTAGCGGGGAAACTCTACGAGCAGTACTTC
CASRPSLAGKLYEQYF
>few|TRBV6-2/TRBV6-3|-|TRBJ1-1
TGTGCCAGCAGTCAGCCAGTTGGGCAGGCCACTGAAGCTTTCTTT
CASSQPVGQATEAFF
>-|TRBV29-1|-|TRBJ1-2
TGCAGCGTTGATTGGGGGCTGAACTATGGCTACACCTTC
CSVDWGLNYGYTF
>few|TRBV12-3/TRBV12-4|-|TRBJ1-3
TGTGCCAGCAGAACAGGGTGGGGGGCCTCTGGAAACACCATATATTTT
CASRTGWGASGNTIYF
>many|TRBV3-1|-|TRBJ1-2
TGTGCCAGCAGCCAAGGACAGGTCTATGGCTACACCTTC
CASSQGQVYGYTF
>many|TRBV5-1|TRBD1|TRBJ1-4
TGCGCCAGCAGCTGGGGGACAGTGCAACTCGGTAATGAAAAACTGTTTTTT
CASSWGTVQLGNEKLFF
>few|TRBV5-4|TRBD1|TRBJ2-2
TGTGCCAGCAGCCCGTCCCGGGACAGGAATTTAGCCGGGGAGCTGTTTTTT
CASSPSRDRNLAGELFF
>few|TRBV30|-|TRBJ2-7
TGTGCCTGGAGCCAGACAAAAACCTACGAGCAGTACTTC
CAWSQTKTYEQYF
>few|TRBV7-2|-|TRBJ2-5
TGTGCCAGCAGCTTAGCGGGGGTCGGAGAGACCCAGTACTTC
CASSLAGVGETQYF
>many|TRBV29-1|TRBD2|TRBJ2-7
TGCAGCGTAACAGCGGGAGGTGCGTACGAGCAGTACTTC
CSVTAGGAYEQYF
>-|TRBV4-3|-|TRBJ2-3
TGCGCCAGCAGCTCCCGCCCCAGCGGTAGCACAGATACGCAGTATTTT
CASSSRPSGSTDTQYF
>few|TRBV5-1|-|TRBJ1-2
TGCGCCAGCAGCGTCGGGACCGTCGCCCAAACTAACTATGGCTACACCTTC
CASSVGTVAQTNYGYTF
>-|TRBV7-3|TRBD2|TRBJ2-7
TGTGCCAGCAGCCCAGCGGGACGAGGGTCTCGGGAGCAGTACTTC
CASSPAGRGSREQYF
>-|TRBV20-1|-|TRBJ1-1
TGCAGTGCTAGAGTCTGGGCGGGGGTTGAAGCTTTCTTT
CSARVWAGVEAFF
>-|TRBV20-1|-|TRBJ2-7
TGCAGTGCTAGAGGGTACGGGACCGACTACGAGCAGTACTTC
CSARGYGTDYEQYF
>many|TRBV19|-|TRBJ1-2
TGTGCCAGTAGTATCGTACAGCCAACGAGGGGCTACACCTTC
CASSIVQPTRGYTF
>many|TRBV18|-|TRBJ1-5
TGTGCCAGCTCACCAAGTTTCGTGTCTCAACCCCAGCATTTT
CASSPSFVSQPQHF
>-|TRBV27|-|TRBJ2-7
TGTGCCAGCAGTTTATCCAGAAACCCCACCTACGAGCAGTACTTC
CASSLSRNPTYEQYF
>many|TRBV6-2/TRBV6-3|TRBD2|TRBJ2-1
TGTGCCAGCAGGAGACTAGCGGGGGGTGCCTACAATGAGCAGTTCTTC
CASRRLAGGAYNEQFF
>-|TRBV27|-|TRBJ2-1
TGTGCCAGCAGTTTCCGGACGGACTACAATGAGCAGTTCTTC
CASSFRTDYNEQFF
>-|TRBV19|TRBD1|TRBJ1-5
TGTGCCACCTCGACAGGGCGTCAGCCCCAGCATTTT
CATSTGRQPQHF
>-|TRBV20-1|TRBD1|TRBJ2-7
TGCAGTGCTATTAGACAGGGGAAAGACGAGCAGTACTTC
CSAIRQGKDEQYF
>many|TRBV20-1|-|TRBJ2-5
TGCAGTGCTAGTCTTCGGGCGGGGCAAGAGACCCAGTACTTC
CSASLRAGQETQYF
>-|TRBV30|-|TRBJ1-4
TGTGCCTGGACCGTGTCGTCAATGGGCGCGGAAAAACTGTTTTTT
CAWTVSSMGAEKLFF